Included here is one T cell receptor beta chain sequence, with context. This specimen comes from a study of blood T cell repertoires in COVID-19. The wider study: Specimens from acute and convalescent COVID-19 originated in the United States, Italy and Spain. T cells, B-cell-depleted T cells, or PBMCs provided the cDNA or gDNA that served as material.

Patients from Seattle were sampled longitudinally, starting during active infection. Original methodology: Amplifying reference gene primers gave estimates of nucleated cell counts. Clones were read by immunoSEQ multiplex PCR, and TCRdb kept only the in-frame ones, dropping some. The DNA gave D and trimming, while V, J and clone size come from that table. The table lists 300,000 or so clones, roughly 90% of them singletons. This CDR3 spans 17 amino acids. The germline CDR1 and CDR2 sequences are LNHNV and YYDKDF (reference sequence). V shed 0 bases and J 7 bases; nucleotides not matched to a gene: 9. The sample taken for sequencing was peripheral blood. The chain uses TRBV15 and TRBJ1-3; 10 bases match TRBD1. This clonotype was sampled from a woman aged 25 to 39 with COVID-19, enrolled during active disease. The CDR3: CATSRDGSADRGNTIYF. CDR3 sequence (DNA): TGTGCCACCAGCAGAGATGGGAGTGCGGACAGGGGGAACACCATATATTTT.